Given below is one T cell receptor (beta chain) in context. CDR1 is MNHEY, CDR2 SVGAGI, per germline. With 4 bases clipped from V and 7 bases from J, the junction kept 6 bases outside the gene matches. The CDR3 consists of 16 residues. Clones were sequenced by immunoSEQ multiplex PCR, and TCRdb holds only the in-frame ones, with some missing. In the table there are about 100,000 clones, approximately 92% of which are singletons. This sample was included in a study of blood T cell repertoires in COVID-19. The V gene is TRBV6-5, the J gene TRBJ2-1; 14 nucleotides agree with TRBD2. The sequencing sample was made of peripheral blood. This sequence originates from a man in his fifties or sixties with active COVID-19. This CDR3 reads CASSLSGTSGRNEQFF. The CDR3 region has the DNA TGTGCCAGCAGTTTGTCCGGGACTAGCGGGAGAAATGAGCAGTTCTTC.